Each of the 17 T cell receptor beta chains below was sequenced from the same sample in a study of a mutant IDH1 vaccine in newly diagnosed glioma. No antigen is known for these receptors. The assay was immunoSEQ multiplex PCR, and TCRdb's table has in-frame clones only and misses some. The sample records 70,000 or so clones, around 87% being singletons. Regarding time point: week 35, safety follow-up. All doses held 300 ug of mutant IDH1 20-mer peptide, with topical imiquimod. This specimen consisted of PBMCs, obtained from a glioma patient whose treatment included an IDH1 peptide vaccine. The origin of the receptors is a man aged 25-45 years with glioma.

This sequence joins TRBV19 and TRBJ2-7; either TRBD1 or TRBD2 may supply D (6 bases each). Germline V lookup: CDR1 LNHDA, CDR2 SQIVND (reference sequence). The V gene lost 6 bases and the J gene lost 2 bases, with 8 bases spanning the gap. The CDR3 has 12 amino acids. Written as DNA, the CDR3 is TGTGCCAGTAGAGGGGGGCCCTACGAGCAGTACTTC. Protein product: CASRGGPYEQYF. Full variable domain (outside the CDR3, taken from reference TRBV19 and TRBJ2-7): DGGITQSPKYLFRKEGQNVTLSCEQNLNHDAMYWYRQDPGQGLRLIYYSQIVNDFQKGDIAEGYSVSREKKESFPLTVTSAQKNPTAFYLCASRGGPYEQYFGPGTRLTVT.

The chain couples TRBV11-2 to TRBJ2-7, with TRBD1 identical over 7 bases. J lost 4 bases, V lost 5 bases, and 5 bases had no gene match. This CDR3 is built from 13 residues. Per the germline V gene, CDR1 is SGHAT and CDR2 is FQNNGV. The CDR3 DNA sequence: TGTGCCAGCAGCCTGGGACAGAGTTACGAGCAGTACTTC. It specifies CASSLGQSYEQYF.

This clone was observed once. V is TRBV15 and J is TRBJ2-1; 9 bases are shared with TRBD2. The CDR3 totals 16 residues. Germline CDR1 LNHNV, CDR2 YYDKDF (reference sequence). V trimming: 0 bases; J trimming: 4 bases; junction bases outside the gene matches: 4. CDR3: CATSRDPAGGYNEQFF. DNA of the CDR3: TGTGCCACCAGCAGAGATCCAGCGGGAGGATACAATGAGCAGTTCTTC.

This rearrangement joins TRBV5-1 to TRBJ2-5; D is possibly TRBD2 (6 bases). CDR1 and CDR2 (germline): SGHRS, YFSETQ. This CDR3 comprises 14 residues. V was clipped by 4 bases and J by 3 bases, with 13 bases between them. CDR3 in amino acids: CASSPLGGEETQYF. CDR3 DNA sequence: TGCGCCAGCAGCCCTTTGGGGGGTGAAGAGACCCAGTACTTC.

The chain combines TRBV6-1 with TRBJ2-5; 7 bases map to TRBD1. The assigned J gene may be wrong: the sequence end matches TRBJ2-7 better. This CDR3 is 14 amino acids long. CDR1 is MNHNS and CDR2 is SASEGT in the germline V gene. The CDR3 reads CASSEVRDSSEQYF. CDR3 DNA sequence: TGTGCCAGCAGTGAAGTGAGGGACAGTTCCGAGCAGTACTTC.

This chain joins TRBV15 and TRBJ2-7; 8 bases line up with TRBD2. This CDR3 contains 16 residues. Losses at the gene ends were 1 base for V and 9 bases for J; bases not matched to a gene: 14. Germline V gene data show CDR1 as LNHNV and CDR2 as YYDKDF (reference sequence). CDR3 sequence (DNA): TGTGCCACCAGCAGAGGGAGAGGCGGGAGGATTTTAGGGCAGTACTTC. Translation gives CATSRGRGGRILGQYF.

This clone was recorded once. An end of the junction differs from the germline gene, which may be a read error. The J gene is TRBJ1-1, the V gene TRBV28; D unclear. Germline CDR1 MDHEN, CDR2 SYDVKM. This CDR3 contains 15 residues. In DNA form, the CDR3 reads TGTGCCGGCAGTTTGCACCCCGGGGAGAACACTGAAGCTTTCTTT. Encoded protein: CAGSLHPGENTEAFF.

A few counts support this clone. The CDR3 coding sequence is TGCGCCAGCAGCTTGGGGGACAGCCGGGGGTCCCAGCATTTT. Amino acids: CASSLGDSRGSQHF. The chain couples TRBV5-1 to TRBJ1-5, with 7 bases aligning to TRBD1. This CDR3 comprises 14 residues. Germline values: CDR1 SGHRS, CDR2 YFSETQ. After removal of 0 bases from V and 11 bases from J, the junction contained 8 bases not matched to a gene.

The chain uses TRBV21-1 and TRBJ2-1; the table names TRBD2, a call not compared with the DNA. TRBV21-1 has pseudogene status. This CDR3 contains 18 residues. CDR3 coding DNA: TGTGCCAGCAGCAAAGCAGATCTAGCGGGAGGGCCACCCAATGAGCAGTTCTTC. Translation: CASSKADLAGGPPNEQFF.

This rearrangement joins TRBV19 to TRBJ1-1; 7 bases are a match to TRBD1. Germline V gives CDR1 LNHDA, CDR2 SQIVND (reference sequence). V dropped 1 base and J dropped 1; count of bases not matched to a gene: 0. This CDR3 is built from 14 residues. The CDR3 loop reads CASSIGDRNTEAFF. The CDR3 bases are TGTGCCAGTAGTATAGGGGACAGGAACACTGAAGCTTTCTTT. Full variable domain (outside the CDR3, taken from reference TRBV19 and TRBJ1-1): DGGITQSPKYLFRKEGQNVTLSCEQNLNHDAMYWYRQDPGQGLRLIYYSQIVNDFQKGDIAEGYSVSREKKESFPLTVTSAQKNPTAFYLCASSIGDRNTEAFFGQGTRLTVV.

The chain has TRBV2 and TRBJ2-7; no clear D. Germline values: CDR1 SNHLY, CDR2 FYNNEI. This CDR3 contains 14 residues. Trimming pared 4 bases from V and 3 bases from J, leaving 13 bases between. The CDR3 DNA is TGTGCCAGCAGTGTACAAGGGCGGTTCTACGAGCAGTACTTC. Residues: CASSVQGRFYEQYF.

The chain carries TRBV2 and TRBJ2-7; TRBD1 or TRBD2 may be the D gene (5 bases each). There are 13 residues in the CDR3. V was cut by 3 bases and J by 3 bases, with 9 bases left in between. Germline lookup yields CDR1 SNHLY and CDR2 FYNNEI. CDR3 protein: CASSEGTVYEQYF. In DNA, the CDR3 is TGTGCCAGCAGTGAGGGGACGGTCTACGAGCAGTACTTC.

The genes are TRBV19 and TRBJ1-1; 7 positions agree with TRBD1. CDR3 size: 16 residues. Unmatched junction bases numbered 14, after V lost 7 bases and J lost 3 bases. Per germline, CDR1 LNHDA and CDR2 SQIVND (reference sequence). The CDR3 region has the DNA TGTGCCAGTATTTCGTCGGGACAGCGAAGAGACACTGAAGCTTTCTTT. Protein: CASISSGQRRDTEAFF.

This chain connects TRBV29-1 to TRBJ2-7; the D gene is possibly TRBD2 (7 bases). Germline V lookup: CDR1 SQVTM, CDR2 ANQGSEA. The germline V and J ends were trimmed by 3 bases and 9 bases, with 12 bases remaining between them. The CDR3 spans 11 residues. The CDR3 nucleotides are TGCAGCGTTGACTCCGGGGGGCCGCAGTACTTC. This sequence encodes CSVDSGGPQYF.

This clone was seen more than once but under ten times. This chain links TRBV2 with TRBJ2-1; weak D call: TRBD2 (6 bases). The CDR3 has 15 residues. In germline, CDR1 is SNHLY, CDR2 FYNNEI. Trimming removed 5 bases at V and 3 bases at J, with 14 bases between. CDR3 nucleotides: TGTGCCAGCAGTAGGGACTCCTCCATCTACAATGAGCAGTTCTTC. Its translation is CASSRDSSIYNEQFF.

The rearrangement links TRBV6-4 to TRBJ1-3, with unresolved D. V was clipped by 2 bases and J by 3 bases, with 5 bases between them. Germline values: CDR1 MRHNA, CDR2 SNTAGT. This CDR3 has 13 residues. For the CDR3, the DNA is TGTGCCAGCAGTGACGGAATTGGAAACACCATATATTTT. It specifies CASSDGIGNTIYF.

The chain links TRBV11-2 to TRBJ2-3, with 9 bases matching TRBD2. Unmatched junction bases numbered 9, after V lost 5 bases and J lost 3 bases. The length of the CDR3 is 16 residues. CDR1 and CDR2 from the germline V gene are SGHAT and FQNNGV. The CDR3 sequence: CASSINPSGTTDTQYF. The CDR3 DNA reads TGTGCCAGCAGCATAAACCCTAGCGGGACGACAGATACGCAGTATTTT.